The 3 T cell receptor beta chains below were found in one sample sequenced in a study of cytomegalovirus exposure and HLA in healthy donors. In the PCR, 60 Vbeta and 13 Jbeta primers were used. Produced via immunoSEQ multiplex PCR; TCRdb's table is partial and in-frame only. The sample yields 150,000 to 200,000 clones, more than 80% seen once. Sequencing was performed on PBMCs. The receptors come from a woman aged 45 to 65 in good health and CMV-seronegative.

The chain couples TRBV2 to TRBJ1-1, with D perhaps matching TRBD1 (5 bases). Per the germline V gene, CDR1 is SNHLY and CDR2 is FYNNEI. The CDR3 has 15 residues. V gave up 2 bases and J gave up 5 bases, with 15 bases separating them. This CDR3 reads CASSEYKGLSTEAFF. The CDR3 coding sequence is TGTGCCAGCAGTGAATATAAGGGGCTTAGTACTGAAGCTTTCTTT.

V and J are TRBV5-1 and TRBJ2-3; TRBD1 matches at 7 bases. Germline CDR1 and CDR2: SGHRS and YFSETQ. J lost 1 base, V lost 7 bases, and 6 bases had no gene match. There are 14 residues in the CDR3. The CDR3 loop is CASGRTGRTDTQYF. The CDR3 DNA sequence: TGCGCCAGCGGTAGGACAGGACGCACAGATACGCAGTATTTT.

The gene calls are TRBV30 and TRBJ2-5; possible D gene TRBD2, 6 bases. The CDR3 runs to 14 residues. The germline V gene encodes CDR1 GTSNPN and CDR2 SVGIG (reference sequence). V dropped 3 bases and J dropped 9 bases, with 20 bases sitting between them. The CDR3 here is CAWSPGLPHSAQYF. The CDR3 coding sequence is TGTGCCTGGAGCCCGGGACTTCCCCATTCGGCCCAGTACTTC.